This T cell receptor beta chain was found in a study of blood T cell repertoires in COVID-19. At the level of the study: COVID-19 samples, acute and convalescent, were from the United States, Italy and Spain. Sources were T cells, B-cell-depleted T cells, or PBMCs; the material itself was cDNA or gDNA.

The germline V gene has CDR1 SGHAT and CDR2 FQNNGV. The V and J ends lost 1 base and 2 bases, in that order; junction bases with no gene match: 10. The CDR3 runs to 17 residues. Followed over time, Seattle patients had been enrolled while infection was active. In the original processing: Estimated nucleated cell counts came from reference gene primer amplification. Clones were sequenced by immunoSEQ multiplex PCR, and TCRdb holds only the in-frame ones, with some missing. The V and J calls and the clone size are those of that table, but D and trimming were determined from the DNA. The profile covers about 170,000 clones, with around 87% appearing a single time and approximately 0.6% taken by the ten largest.

This rearrangement joins TRBV11-2 to TRBJ1-2, with 7 bases that match TRBD1. Sequencing input: peripheral blood. The clonotype originates from a man in his fifties or sixties with COVID-19, enrolled during active disease. CDR3 DNA: TGTGCCAGCAGCTTAGGATCCACACAGGGGACCAACTATGGCTACACCTTC. Encoded protein: CASSLGSTQGTNYGYTF.